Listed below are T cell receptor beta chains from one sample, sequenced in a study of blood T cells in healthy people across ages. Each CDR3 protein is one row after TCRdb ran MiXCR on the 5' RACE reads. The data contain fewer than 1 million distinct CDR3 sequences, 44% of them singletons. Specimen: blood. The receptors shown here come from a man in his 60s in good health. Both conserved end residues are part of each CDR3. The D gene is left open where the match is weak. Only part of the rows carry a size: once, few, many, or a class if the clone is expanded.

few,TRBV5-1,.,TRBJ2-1,CASRLENNEQFF,TGCGCCAGCAGACTGGAGAACAATGAGCAGTTCTTC
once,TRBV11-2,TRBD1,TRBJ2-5,CASSAGQGGTQYF,TGTGCCAGCAGCGCCGGACAGGGTGGGACCCAGTACTTC
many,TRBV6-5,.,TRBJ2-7,CASSGVQGIGYEQYF,TGTGCCAGCAGTGGGGTGCAGGGGATCGGGTACGAGCAGTACTTC
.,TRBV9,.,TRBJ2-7,CASSVAIYNEQYF,TGTGCCAGCAGCGTAGCAATCTACAATGAGCAGTACTTC
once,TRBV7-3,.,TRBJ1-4,CASSLEAAPNEKLFF,TGTGCCAGCAGCTTGGAGGCGGCTCCTAATGAAAAACTGTTTTTT
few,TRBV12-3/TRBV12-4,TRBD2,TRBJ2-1,CASSPPSSGGPGSNEQFF,TGTGCCAGCAGCCCCCCATCTAGCGGGGGGCCGGGGTCCAATGAGCAGTTCTTC
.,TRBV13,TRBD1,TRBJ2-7,CASSLGGQGAVEQYF,TGTGCCAGCAGCTTAGGTGGACAGGGGGCTGTGGAGCAGTACTTC
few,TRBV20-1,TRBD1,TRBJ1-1,CSARATDRAPNTEAFF,TGCAGTGCTAGAGCCACGGACAGGGCCCCGAACACTGAAGCTTTCTTT
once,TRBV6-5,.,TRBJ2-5,CASSMGATQETQYF,TGTGCCAGCAGTATGGGGGCTACCCAAGAGACCCAGTACTTC
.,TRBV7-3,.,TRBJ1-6,CTSSKGPQMGGSPLHF,TGTACCAGCAGCAAAGGGCCTCAAATGGGAGGTTCACCCCTCCACTTT
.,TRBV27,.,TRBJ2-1,CASRKDRLYNEQFF,TGTGCCAGCAGGAAAGACAGACTATACAATGAGCAGTTCTTC
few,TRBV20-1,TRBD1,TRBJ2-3,CRGQGSADTQYF,TGCAGGGGACAGGGTAGCGCAGATACGCAGTATTTT
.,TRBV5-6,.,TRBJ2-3,CASSQLKGDTDTQYF,TGTGCCAGCAGCCAATTGAAGGGGGACACAGATACGCAGTATTTT
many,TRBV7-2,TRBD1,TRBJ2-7,CASGDRIAYEQYF,TGTGCCAGTGGGGACAGGATAGCCTACGAGCAGTACTTC
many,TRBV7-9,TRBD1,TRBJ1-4,CASSLGQGGEKLFF,TGTGCCAGCAGCTTGGGACAGGGTGGTGAAAAACTGTTTTTT
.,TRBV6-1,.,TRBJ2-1,CASSVRGGPHNEQFF,TGTGCCAGCAGTGTGAGGGGGGGTCCGCACAATGAGCAGTTCTTC
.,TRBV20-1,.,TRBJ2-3,CSADGGDTQYF,TGCAGTGCCGATGGGGGAGATACGCAGTATTTT
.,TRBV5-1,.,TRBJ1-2,CASSLDQGYANYGYTF,TGCGCCAGCAGCTTGGACCAGGGCTATGCTAACTATGGCTACACCTTC
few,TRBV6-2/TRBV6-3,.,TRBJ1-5,CATRTGRGSNQPQHF,TGTGCCACCAGAACGGGCCGGGGAAGCAATCAGCCCCAGCATTTT
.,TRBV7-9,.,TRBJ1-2,CVSSSVNYGYTF,TGTGTCAGCAGCTCAGTGAACTATGGCTACACCTTC